This T cell receptor beta chain came from a study of long-term antiretroviral therapy in people with HIV. Trimming removed 6 bases from V and 0 bases from J, with 9 bases in between. CDR3 length equals 13 residues. From germline, CDR1 is SGHNT and CDR2 YYREEE (reference sequence). Broader study findings: Older ART regimens were possibly in use when the blood was collected between about 2004 and 2018. Clonal expansions arising prior to ART prevailed in the repertoire at every time point.

A v3.0 immunoSEQ assay was performed at survey level. Here immunoSEQ multiplex PCR was the method, and the copy in TCRdb shows in-frame clones only, minus some. The data hold some 23,000 clones, with approximately 79% observed a single time. No fewer than two post-ART and no fewer than one pre-ART PBMC samples existed for each donor. This clone occurred once. Its antigen is unknown. V and J are TRBV5-4 and TRBJ1-1; maybe TRBD1 (5 bases). Sequenced material: unsorted PBMCs, taken 1.2 years after starting antiretroviral therapy. This TCR was sampled from a woman aged 40-49 years with HIV. Written as DNA, the CDR3 is TGTGCCAGCAAGGGGTTCATGAACACTGAAGCTTTCTTT. This codes for CASKGFMNTEAFF.